The 11 T cell receptor beta chains below all came from one sample that was sequenced in a study of shared clonotypes between healthy human individuals. Some clones are missing from TCRdb's copy, which holds only in-frame ones; the method was immunoSEQ multiplex PCR. The sample consists of hundreds of thousands of clones, roughly 95% of them appearing once. Terminally differentiated effector memory CD45RA+ cells were left out of the naive CD8 fraction, which was CD45RO-negative and positively selected for CCR7. The sequenced sample was naive CD8+ T cells sorted from blood. All receptors come from a woman in her twenties or thirties in good health.

The chain employs TRBV10-3 and TRBJ2-7; TRBD2 matches at 7 bases. After removal of 3 bases from V and 1 base from J, the junction contained 6 bases not matched to a gene. This CDR3 is built from 15 residues. From germline, CDR1 is ENHRY and CDR2 SYGVKD. The CDR3 nucleotides are TGTGCCATCAGTGATCCGGGAGGAGGATCCTACGAGCAGTACTTC. Protein sequence: CAISDPGGGSYEQYF.

The genes are TRBV27 and TRBJ2-7, with D maybe TRBD1 (6 bases). The CDR3 loop spans 14 amino acids. Per germline, CDR1 MNHEY and CDR2 SMNVEV (reference sequence). Deletions cut 5 bases from V and 3 bases from J, with 14 bases between. Written as DNA, the CDR3 is TGTGCCAGCAGTAGGGGGAGCTTCGTCTACGAGCAGTACTTC. Amino acids: CASSRGSFVYEQYF.

The chain links TRBV7-9 to TRBJ2-3; 9 nucleotides align to TRBD2. The CDR3 has 15 residues. CDR1 is SEHNR and CDR2 is FQNEAQ in the germline V gene (reference sequence). The V segment lost 5 bases and the J segment 3 bases; nucleotides outside the gene matches: 6. Written as DNA, the CDR3 is TGTGCCAGCAGCCCCCCGAGCGGGAGGACAGATACGCAGTATTTT. Its translation: CASSPPSGRTDTQYF.

This chain uses TRBV2 with TRBJ2-7; maybe TRBD1 (5 bases). Germline V gene lookup returns CDR1 SNHLY and CDR2 FYNNEI. V was trimmed by 6 bases and J by 3 bases, leaving 12 bases between them. The CDR3 has 13 amino acids. CDR3 region: CASRSDSHYEQYF. The CDR3 DNA follows: TGTGCCAGCAGATCAGACAGTCACTACGAGCAGTACTTC.

This rearrangement joins TRBV28 to TRBJ2-1, with D perhaps TRBD1 (6 bases). Trimming took 4 bases from V and 6 from J, leaving 19 bases between them. The CDR3 covers 16 residues. The germline V gene has CDR1 MDHEN and CDR2 SYDVKM. This chain's CDR3 is CASSSIQGWTGNEQFF. The CDR3 DNA follows: TGTGCCAGCAGTTCCATACAGGGTTGGACCGGCAATGAGCAGTTCTTC.

This chain joins TRBV2 and TRBJ2-1; 10 bases agree with TRBD2. CDR3 size: 17 residues. The V gene end was trimmed by 6 bases and the J gene end by 8 bases; junction bases not matched to a gene: 16. Per the germline V gene, CDR1 is SNHLY and CDR2 is FYNNEI. The CDR3 DNA reads as TGTGCCAGCAGAGACGGACTAGCGGCACGAGTCTCTGATGAGCAGTTCTTC. This codes for CASRDGLAARVSDEQFF.

Here the CDR3 reads CASSWTRQGGSVEHF. CDR3 DNA sequence: TGTGCCAGCAGCTGGACCCGGCAGGGGGGATCAGTTGAGCATTTT. The V gene is TRBV28, the J gene TRBJ1-5; 7 bases agree with TRBD1. V trimming: 6 bases; J trimming: 14 bases; junction bases outside the gene matches: 19. The length of the CDR3 is 15 residues. Germline values: CDR1 MDHEN, CDR2 SYDVKM.

The rearrangement links TRBV11-3 to TRBJ1-4; 9 bases agree with TRBD1. The CDR3 length is 18 residues. Germline V lookup: CDR1 SGHNT, CDR2 YENEEA. J lost 0 bases, V lost 5 bases, and 10 bases had no gene match. CDR3 in amino acids: CASSLQGATIATNEKLFF. CDR3 bases: TGTGCCAGCAGCCTACAGGGGGCTACCATTGCAACTAATGAAAAACTGTTTTTT. Together with reference TRBV11-3 and TRBJ1-4, the CDR3 gives the full variable domain: EAGVVQSPRYKIIEKKQPVAFWCNPISGHNTLYWYLQNLGQGPELLIRYENEEAVDDSQLPKDRFSAERLKGVDSTLKIQPAELGDSAVYLCASSLQGATIATNEKLFFGSGTQLSVL.

The chain carries TRBV19 and TRBJ2-1, with 7 bases identical to TRBD2. Germline assignment: CDR1 LNHDA and CDR2 SQIVND (reference sequence). The CDR3 is made up of 13 amino acids. V shed 4 bases and J 8 bases; nucleotides not matched to a gene: 5. In DNA, the CDR3 is TGTGCCAGTAGTACCTTTACTAGCGATGAGCAGTTCTTC. Protein: CASSTFTSDEQFF.

The chain uses TRBV13 and TRBJ2-7; 9 bases are shared with TRBD2. Germline V gene sequence: CDR1 PRHDT, CDR2 FYEKMQ (reference sequence). Trimming took 6 bases from V and 4 from J; bases not matched to a gene: 10. The CDR3 has 15 amino acids. CDR3 amino acids: CASRLTSGNEYEQYF. The CDR3 DNA reads as TGTGCCAGCAGGTTGACTAGCGGCAATGAATACGAGCAGTACTTC.

The rearrangement joins TRBV19 to TRBJ1-5; the D gene is possibly TRBD1 (5 bases). The CDR3 covers 14 residues. Germline loops: CDR1 LNHDA, CDR2 SQIVND (reference sequence). V lost 2 bases, J lost 7 bases, and 12 bases lay in between. The CDR3 here is CASSIIGAGQPQHF. The CDR3 DNA reads as TGTGCCAGTAGTATAATAGGGGCTGGGCAGCCCCAGCATTTT. Drawing the rest from reference TRBV19 and TRBJ1-5, the complete variable domain is DGGITQSPKYLFRKEGQNVTLSCEQNLNHDAMYWYRQDPGQGLRLIYYSQIVNDFQKGDIAEGYSVSREKKESFPLTVTSAQKNPTAFYLCASSIIGAGQPQHFGDGTRLSIL.